Listed below are T cell receptor beta chains from one sample, sequenced in a study of blood T cell repertoires in COVID-19. Assay: immunoSEQ multiplex PCR; the TCRdb copy retains only in-frame clones and omits some. The sample comprises approximately 93,000 clones, around 89% of which are singletons, and under 0.6% rests with the top ten. Specimen: peripheral blood. The source of these receptors is a man aged 55 to 70 with acute or convalescent COVID-19. The CDR3 runs from the conserved cysteine through the conserved F or W. Each record gives: J gene, CDR3 length, V gene, CDR3 protein.

J gene: TRBJ2-2
CDR3 length: 15
V gene: TRBV5-4
CDR3 protein: CASSSQGVNTGELFF

J gene: TRBJ2-5
CDR3 length: 15
V gene: TRBV11-2
CDR3 protein: CASSLEASRRETQYF

J gene: TRBJ1-1
CDR3 length: 12
V gene: TRBV28
CDR3 protein: CASTPRTGEAFF

J gene: TRBJ2-7
CDR3 length: 14
V gene: TRBV6-5
CDR3 protein: CASSYSDSAYEQYF

J gene: TRBJ2-3
CDR3 length: 17
V gene: TRBV24-1
CDR3 protein: CATSDPRAGGGMNTQYF

J gene: TRBJ1-5
CDR3 length: 16
V gene: TRBV5-1
CDR3 protein: CASSDGQNPSNQPQHF

J gene: TRBJ2-7
CDR3 length: 13
V gene: TRBV29-1
CDR3 protein: CSVGDRAAYEQYF

J gene: TRBJ2-7
CDR3 length: 15
V gene: TRBV11-3
CDR3 protein: CASSPGGQLMAEQYF

J gene: TRBJ1-4
CDR3 length: 15
V gene: TRBV21-1
CDR3 protein: CASSARTGPNEKLFF

J gene: TRBJ2-3
CDR3 length: 14
V gene: TRBV18
CDR3 protein: CASSPSGLGDTQYF

J gene: TRBJ1-5
CDR3 length: 15
V gene: TRBV9
CDR3 protein: CASSQTGNSNQPQHF

J gene: TRBJ2-3
CDR3 length: 16
V gene: TRBV19
CDR3 protein: CASQKGSGRALDTQYF

J gene: TRBJ2-1
CDR3 length: 14
V gene: TRBV18
CDR3 protein: CASSPAGPNNEQFF

J gene: TRBJ2-3
CDR3 length: 18
V gene: TRBV4-1
CDR3 protein: CASSPFLGQVLNTDTQYF

J gene: TRBJ2-3
CDR3 length: 14
V gene: TRBV9
CDR3 protein: CASSAIRTADTQYF

J gene: TRBJ1-1
CDR3 length: 12
V gene: TRBV30
CDR3 protein: CAWRGLNTEAFF

J gene: TRBJ1-1
CDR3 length: 16
V gene: TRBV19
CDR3 protein: CASSIRGGGLWTEAFF

J gene: TRBJ2-7
CDR3 length: 12
V gene: TRBV20-1
CDR3 protein: CSASQYGGEQYF

J gene: TRBJ2-7
CDR3 length: 13
V gene: TRBV6-2/TRBV6-3
CDR3 protein: CASSWDRDGEQYF

J gene: TRBJ1-6
CDR3 length: 13
V gene: TRBV19
CDR3 protein: CASSIDRASPLHF

J gene: TRBJ1-2
CDR3 length: 14
V gene: TRBV30
CDR3 protein: CAWRLYGTDYGYTF

J gene: TRBJ2-3
CDR3 length: 18
V gene: TRBV30
CDR3 protein: CAWSGEWGQGLSTDTQYF

J gene: TRBJ2-5
CDR3 length: 14
V gene: TRBV2
CDR3 protein: CASSEGRPQETQYF

J gene: TRBJ2-1
CDR3 length: 15
V gene: TRBV18
CDR3 protein: CASSLRTGSYNEQFF

J gene: TRBJ1-2
CDR3 length: 12
V gene: TRBV18
CDR3 protein: CASSPTGGGYTF

J gene: TRBJ1-6
CDR3 length: 14
V gene: TRBV7-6
CDR3 protein: CASSLDDRDSPLHF

J gene: TRBJ1-1
CDR3 length: 14
V gene: TRBV5-6
CDR3 protein: CASQHSRGYTEAFF

J gene: TRBJ2-1
CDR3 length: 17
V gene: TRBV7-9
CDR3 protein: CASSLVGGGSSYNEQFF

J gene: TRBJ2-3
CDR3 length: 15
V gene: TRBV25-1
CDR3 protein: CASSSTGGWADTQYF

J gene: TRBJ2-5
CDR3 length: 17
V gene: TRBV5-5
CDR3 protein: CASSSHRNPQGAETQYF

J gene: TRBJ2-7
CDR3 length: 14
V gene: TRBV11-2
CDR3 protein: CASSPPEPNNEQYF

J gene: TRBJ2-7
CDR3 length: 15
V gene: TRBV6-1
CDR3 protein: CASSEGQGTFYEQYF

J gene: TRBJ2-1
CDR3 length: 17
V gene: TRBV9
CDR3 protein: CASSADGMILGYNEQFF

J gene: TRBJ1-1
CDR3 length: 15
V gene: TRBV2
CDR3 protein: CASSPWLVVNTEAFF